The 16 T cell receptor beta chains below were found in one sample sequenced in a study of CD8+CD57+ T cells in acquired aplastic anemia (dated by TCRdb to 2017 to 2018). Patients chosen for sequencing had shown expansion of CD8+CD57+ cells by flow cytometry. Sequenced on an Illumina HiSeq 2000. TCR beta VDJ combination and CDR3 sequence profiling used genomic DNA as the template. The raw public data were reprocessed by TCRdb itself: fastp quality trimming at Q25, MiXCR clonotype calling, in-frame beta chains only. Every CDR3 protein is listed once, alongside the most common genes and DNA of its rows. This sample lists about 200,000 distinct CDR3 sequences; under 50% were detected once. About 20% of the sample rests with the top ten. Sequenced sample: sorted CD4+, CD8+, or CD8+CD57+ T cells (not recorded which) from PBMCs. The source is a human donor with aplastic anemia.

Concerning this clonotype: Given a much more abundant clone one base away, this may be a read error. The missing conserved phenylalanine or tryptophan at the end of this CDR3 makes a read error likely. CDR3 DNA: TGCAGTGCTAGTCCGACTAGCGGGGAAGAGACCCAGTACCTC. It yields the protein CSASPTSGEETQYL. The rearrangement uses TRBV20-1 and TRBJ2-5; TRBD2 aligns across 11 bases. V was pared by 3 bases and J by 3 bases, with 3 bases of the junction left unmatched. This CDR3 region has 14 residues. Germline CDR1 is DFQATT and CDR2 is SNEGSKA (reference sequence).

This chain connects TRBV7-2 to TRBJ1-6, with 7 bases matching TRBD1. The germline V gene encodes CDR1 SGHTA and CDR2 FQGNSA. V lost 3 bases to trimming and J lost 7 bases; unmatched junction nucleotides: 6. This CDR3 contains 15 residues. The CDR3 DNA is TGTGCCAGCAGCTTGCCCGGAGGGGGCAATTCACCCCTCCACTTT. Translated: CASSLPGGGNSPLHF. The full variable domain, completed using reference TRBV7-2 and TRBJ1-6, is GAGVSQSPSNKVTEKGKDVELRCDPISGHTALYWYRQSLGQGLEFLIYFQGNSAPDKSGLPSDRFSAERTGGSVSTLTIQRTQQEDSAVYLCASSLPGGGNSPLHFGNGTRLTVT.

Note on this clonotype: The junction departs from germline at one end; a sequencing error may be responsible. The chain uses TRBV7-9 and TRBJ2-7; possible D gene TRBD1, 6 bases. CDR1 and CDR2 (germline): SEHNR, FQNEAQ (reference sequence). The CDR3 has 15 residues. CDR3 amino acids: CASSVGTPITDTQYF. CDR3 bases: TGTGCCAGCAGCGTAGGGACACCGATCACAGATACGCAGTATTTC.

This chain uses TRBV7-2 with TRBJ1-6; possibly TRBD1 for D (5 bases). CDR1 SGHTA and CDR2 FQGNSA come from the germline V gene. This CDR3 has 16 amino acids. V lost 10 bases to trimming and J lost 5 bases, with 21 bases between them. Written as DNA, the CDR3 is TGTGCCACCGAAGAGGGGAGTCTTGGGCATAATTCACCCCTCCACTTT. Translated: CATEEGSLGHNSPLHF.

Worth noting for this clonotype: A read error may be the cause here, since a much bigger clone is one base away. V gene TRBV5-4 combines with J gene TRBJ2-2; D perhaps matches TRBD2 (5 bases). This CDR3 is 15 amino acids long. Germline V gives CDR1 SGHNT, CDR2 YYREEE (reference sequence). In DNA form, the CDR3 reads TGTGCCAGCAGCGGGTACAGTGGGAAGGCCGGGGAGCTGCTTTTT. The encoded protein is CASSGYSGKAGELLF.

The gene calls are TRBV7-2 and TRBJ1-2, with 9 positions matching TRBD1. CDR3 size: 14 residues. Germline-derived CDR1 and CDR2 are SGHTA and FQGNSA. The trim removed 4 bases at V and 4 bases at J, leaving 4 bases unmatched. The CDR3 spells CASSSQGAIYGYTF. In DNA, the CDR3 is TGTGCCAGCAGCTCACAGGGGGCGATCTATGGCTACACCTTC.

The V and J genes are TRBV10-3 and TRBJ2-7, with 10 bases matching TRBD1. The V segment lost 6 bases and the J segment 2 bases; nucleotides outside the gene matches: 10. Germline lookup yields CDR1 ENHRY and CDR2 SYGVKD. This CDR3 contains 16 residues. The CDR3 nucleotides are TGTGCCATCAGCGGGACAGGGGCCGCTCCAACCTACGAGCAGTACTTC. Translation gives CAISGTGAAPTYEQYF.

V and J are TRBV10-3 and TRBJ1-2; tentative D call: TRBD1 (5 bases). Germline V CDR1 and CDR2: ENHRY, SYGVKD. The CDR3 runs to 13 residues. V dropped 10 bases and J dropped 8 bases, with 20 bases sitting between them. The CDR3 DNA reads as TGTGCCACCCGCGGCGAAGGCGGGGGGGGCTACACCTTC. It translates to CATRGEGGGGYTF.

This clonotype was found once. The chain recombines TRBV20-1 with TRBJ2-3, with TRBD2 identical over 8 bases. CDR1 and CDR2 (germline): DFQATT, SNEGSKA (reference sequence). This CDR3 has 16 residues. V lost 5 bases to trimming and J lost 2 bases; unmatched junction nucleotides: 12. The CDR3 DNA reads TGCAGTGCTCCTCCCGGGGGGGGGCCCCCCACAGATACGCAGTATTTT. This gives the protein CSAPPGGGPPTDTQYF.

V is TRBV24-1 and J is TRBJ2-7; D is uncertain. Trimming took off 5 bases at V and 1 base at J, with 8 bases between the two ends. CDR1 and CDR2 (germline): KGHDR, SFDVKD. The CDR3 has 13 residues. CDR3 protein: CATSAVGSYEQYF. DNA of the CDR3: TGTGCCACCAGTGCCGTGGGATCCTACGAGCAGTACTTC.

Remarks on this clonotype: This may arise from a read error, as a much more abundant clone is one base away. The chain has TRBV28 and TRBJ2-7, with D maybe TRBD1 (6 bases). The CDR3 loop spans 14 amino acids. The V gene's germline CDR1 is MDHEN and CDR2 SYDVKM. The chain's CDR3 is CASSGSDRHYEQHF. The CDR3 coding sequence is TGTGCCAGCAGTGGGTCGGACAGACACTACGAGCAGCACTTC.

The chain uses TRBV20-1 and TRBJ2-1; D might be TRBD2 (5 bases). V dropped 3 bases and J dropped 0 bases, with 9 bases sitting between them. The CDR3 is 14 amino acids. The germline gives CDR1 DFQATT, CDR2 SNEGSKA (reference sequence). DNA for the CDR3: TGCAGTGCTAGGGACGGGGACTCCTACAATGAGCAGTTCTTC. This codes for CSARDGDSYNEQFF.

A word on this clonotype: This may stem from a read error, because a much larger clone lies one nucleotide away. This CDR3 is missing its conserved last phenylalanine or tryptophan, likely due to a read error. The chain recombines TRBV5-1 with TRBJ1-2; D remains unclear. V was shortened by 4 bases and J by 3 bases, with 10 bases between the two germline ends. The germline V gene has CDR1 SGHRS and CDR2 YFSETQ. The CDR3 runs 13 residues. CDR3 residues: CASSGDPYYGYTL. DNA for the CDR3: TGCGCCAGCAGCGGAGATCCCTACTATGGCTACACCCTC.

This clonotype was seen a handful of times. V gene TRBV9 combines with J gene TRBJ1-1; D not resolved. Germline V lookup: CDR1 SGDLS, CDR2 YYNGEE. V lost 4 bases to trimming and J lost 5 bases, with 15 bases between them. This CDR3 spans 14 amino acids. This CDR3 is CASSQAPDGTEAFF. The CDR3 DNA follows: TGTGCCAGCAGCCAAGCCCCCGATGGGACTGAAGCTTTCTTT.

This clonotype has just one count. The chain employs TRBV2 and TRBJ1-4; D is unclear. Germline CDR1 is SNHLY and CDR2 is FYNNEI. Trimming left V 3 bases short and J 5 bases short, with 10 bases between. The CDR3 runs 14 residues. CDR3 amino acids: CASSDSSYNEKLFF. CDR3 bases: TGTGCCAGCAGTGACTCGTCCTACAATGAAAAACTGTTTTTT.

This clonotype was counted ten times or more. V gene TRBV6-1 combines with J gene TRBJ2-7, with 7 bases matching TRBD2. After removal of 8 bases from V and 0 bases from J, the junction contained 4 bases not matched to a gene. This CDR3 has 13 residues. Germline V lookup: CDR1 MNHNS, CDR2 SASEGT. The CDR3 protein is CASGRDYSYEQYF. CDR3 DNA: TGTGCCAGCGGCCGGGACTACTCCTACGAGCAGTACTTC.